This is a list of T cell receptor beta chains from one sample in a study of blood T cell repertoires in COVID-19. Produced via immunoSEQ multiplex PCR; TCRdb's table is partial and in-frame only. The table includes 90,000 to 140,000 clones, 81% detected once. Sequencing was carried out using peripheral blood. Source of these receptors: a man at least 80 years old with acute or convalescent COVID-19. Each CDR3 is given with its conserved first and last residue. Each record gives: CDR3 DNA, CDR3 protein, D gene, J gene, V gene, clone size. The D gene is left open where the match is weak. For some rows the clone size is stated as once, few or many, or as a class when expanded; others skip it.

cdr3_nt: TGTGCCAGCAGCGTCGGGGGGAGCACAGATACGCAGTATTTT
cdr3_aa: CASSVGGSTDTQYF
d_call: TRBD2
j_call: TRBJ2-3
v_call: TRBV7-2
clone_size: -

cdr3_nt: TGTGCCAGTAGTATGGCTAGTAAGGAAAGTCAGCCCCAGCATTTT
cdr3_aa: CASSMASKESQPQHF
d_call: -
j_call: TRBJ1-5
v_call: TRBV19
clone_size: -

cdr3_nt: TGTGCCAGCAAGATGGCAGGGGGCAGGGAAAAACTGTTTTTT
cdr3_aa: CASKMAGGREKLFF
d_call: TRBD1
j_call: TRBJ1-4
v_call: TRBV6-5
clone_size: -

cdr3_nt: TGTGCCAGCAGCTTAGGGGGACAGGGCCCGTACTTC
cdr3_aa: CASSLGGQGPYF
d_call: TRBD1
j_call: TRBJ2-7
v_call: TRBV7-6
clone_size: -

cdr3_nt: TGTGCCACCAGTGGTCGAGCTACGCAGTATTTT
cdr3_aa: CATSGRATQYF
d_call: -
j_call: TRBJ2-3
v_call: TRBV24-1
clone_size: -

cdr3_nt: TGTGCCAGCAACTTGGACATAGGTGAGCAGTTCTTC
cdr3_aa: CASNLDIGEQFF
d_call: -
j_call: TRBJ2-1
v_call: TRBV2
clone_size: -

cdr3_nt: TGCGCCAGCAGTGAGTCGCGCGGTTTCCAAGAGACCCAGTACTTC
cdr3_aa: CASSESRGFQETQYF
d_call: -
j_call: TRBJ2-5
v_call: TRBV10-1
clone_size: -

cdr3_nt: TGTGCCAGCAGCGTAGAACTAGCGGGAGGTTCCTACGAGCAGTACTTC
cdr3_aa: CASSVELAGGSYEQYF
d_call: TRBD2
j_call: TRBJ2-7
v_call: TRBV9
clone_size: -

cdr3_nt: TGTGCCAGCACCCAAGGGGGCTATGGCTACACCTTC
cdr3_aa: CASTQGGYGYTF
d_call: -
j_call: TRBJ1-2
v_call: TRBV28
clone_size: few

cdr3_nt: TGCAGCGTTGAAGAGGAGGAAGGGATCTATGGCTACACCTTC
cdr3_aa: CSVEEEEGIYGYTF
d_call: -
j_call: TRBJ1-2
v_call: TRBV29-1
clone_size: -

cdr3_nt: TGTGCCAGCAGCGCGAGCGGGAGGGCCTCCGGGGAGCAGTTCTTC
cdr3_aa: CASSASGRASGEQFF
d_call: TRBD2
j_call: TRBJ2-1
v_call: TRBV7-9
clone_size: -

cdr3_nt: TGTGCCTGGAGTGGGCTAGCGGGTGTCTACGAGCAGTACTTC
cdr3_aa: CAWSGLAGVYEQYF
d_call: TRBD2
j_call: TRBJ2-7
v_call: TRBV30
clone_size: few

cdr3_nt: TGTGCCAGCAGCCAAGGGGGACTAGCGGGTACAGATACGCAGTATTTT
cdr3_aa: CASSQGGLAGTDTQYF
d_call: TRBD2
j_call: TRBJ2-3
v_call: TRBV7-3
clone_size: -

cdr3_nt: TGTGCCAGCAAGCCTAGCGGGAGAATCAAGACCCAGTACTTC
cdr3_aa: CASKPSGRIKTQYF
d_call: TRBD2
j_call: TRBJ2-5
v_call: TRBV27
clone_size: -

cdr3_nt: TGTGCCAGCAGTACTAGGAGGGAGACCTCCTACGAGCAGTACTTC
cdr3_aa: CASSTRRETSYEQYF
d_call: -
j_call: TRBJ2-7
v_call: TRBV6-4
clone_size: -

cdr3_nt: TGTGCCAGTAGTATAGTAGGGGGAGATACGCAGTATTTT
cdr3_aa: CASSIVGGDTQYF
d_call: -
j_call: TRBJ2-3
v_call: TRBV19
clone_size: -

cdr3_nt: TGTGCCAGTAGTCCCCAATGGGGGGATCAGCCCCAGCATTTT
cdr3_aa: CASSPQWGDQPQHF
d_call: -
j_call: TRBJ1-5
v_call: TRBV19
clone_size: -

cdr3_nt: TGTGCCAGCAGGAGAGCGGGAGGGCCTAACGGGGAGCTGTTTTTT
cdr3_aa: CASRRAGGPNGELFF
d_call: TRBD2
j_call: TRBJ2-2
v_call: TRBV6-5
clone_size: -

cdr3_nt: TGTGCCAGCAGCTCAACCCAGGGGGACAATCAGCCCCAGCATTTT
cdr3_aa: CASSSTQGDNQPQHF
d_call: TRBD1
j_call: TRBJ1-5
v_call: TRBV6-6
clone_size: -

cdr3_nt: TGTGCCAGCAGTTACTCGACTACAGGGGAGTACGAGCAGTACTTC
cdr3_aa: CASSYSTTGEYEQYF
d_call: TRBD1
j_call: TRBJ2-7
v_call: TRBV6-5
clone_size: -

cdr3_nt: TGTGCCAGCAGTGAACTACAAGAGACCCAGTACTTC
cdr3_aa: CASSELQETQYF
d_call: -
j_call: TRBJ2-5
v_call: TRBV2
clone_size: -

cdr3_nt: TGTGCCAGCAGTTTACGACAGGGAGAAGCTTTCTTT
cdr3_aa: CASSLRQGEAFF
d_call: TRBD1
j_call: TRBJ1-1
v_call: TRBV28
clone_size: -

cdr3_nt: TGTGCCAGCAGCTTTGTAGCGGGAACAGACGATGAGCAGTTCTTC
cdr3_aa: CASSFVAGTDDEQFF
d_call: TRBD2
j_call: TRBJ2-1
v_call: TRBV7-3
clone_size: -

cdr3_nt: TGTGCCTGGAGTGAACAGGGTTGGGGCTACACCTTC
cdr3_aa: CAWSEQGWGYTF
d_call: -
j_call: TRBJ1-2
v_call: TRBV30
clone_size: -

cdr3_nt: TGTGCCAGCAGTTTATTCGGGGTCTCTGGCTACACCTTC
cdr3_aa: CASSLFGVSGYTF
d_call: -
j_call: TRBJ1-2
v_call: TRBV28
clone_size: few

cdr3_nt: TGTGCCAGCAGTTACGGACAGGTCAGGGAGACCCAGTACTTC
cdr3_aa: CASSYGQVRETQYF
d_call: TRBD1
j_call: TRBJ2-5
v_call: TRBV6-5
clone_size: -

cdr3_nt: TGTGCCAGCAGTTTGGGTCAGGCCTCGGACATTCAGTACTTC
cdr3_aa: CASSLGQASDIQYF
d_call: -
j_call: TRBJ2-4
v_call: TRBV28
clone_size: -

cdr3_nt: TGTGCCAGCAGCCAACCGGGCTCAAGGGGAATCAGAAGCTACACCTTC
cdr3_aa: CASSQPGSRGIRSYTF
d_call: -
j_call: TRBJ1-2
v_call: TRBV3-1/TRBV3-2
clone_size: -

cdr3_nt: TGTGCCAGCAGTTTATTTTACAGGGAAGGGAAAGCTTTCTTT
cdr3_aa: CASSLFYREGKAFF
d_call: -
j_call: TRBJ1-1
v_call: TRBV28
clone_size: -

cdr3_nt: TGCGCCAGCAGCCTCCTCCGGGGAGCTAGCACAGATACGCAGTATTTT
cdr3_aa: CASSLLRGASTDTQYF
d_call: -
j_call: TRBJ2-3
v_call: TRBV5-1
clone_size: once

cdr3_nt: TGTGCCACCAGCAGAGATCGACAGGGAGGGAACACTGAAGCTTTCTTT
cdr3_aa: CATSRDRQGGNTEAFF
d_call: TRBD1
j_call: TRBJ1-1
v_call: TRBV15
clone_size: -

cdr3_nt: TGTGCCAGCTCACCAGACGGAGACTATGGCTACACCTTC
cdr3_aa: CASSPDGDYGYTF
d_call: -
j_call: TRBJ1-2
v_call: TRBV18
clone_size: -

cdr3_nt: TGTGCCAGCAGTCAAGGGGGTCATGAGCAGTTCTTC
cdr3_aa: CASSQGGHEQFF
d_call: -
j_call: TRBJ2-1
v_call: TRBV6-2/TRBV6-3
clone_size: -

cdr3_nt: TGTGCCACCAGCAGAGACAGGGAGGCAGATACGCAGTATTTT
cdr3_aa: CATSRDREADTQYF
d_call: -
j_call: TRBJ2-3
v_call: TRBV15
clone_size: few

cdr3_nt: TGCGCCAGCAGCTTGGCAGCAGGTAGCTACGAGCAGTACTTC
cdr3_aa: CASSLAAGSYEQYF
d_call: -
j_call: TRBJ2-7
v_call: TRBV5-1
clone_size: -

cdr3_nt: TGTGCCAGCAGCTTCACCCAGGGGGATGAGCAGTTCTTC
cdr3_aa: CASSFTQGDEQFF
d_call: TRBD1
j_call: TRBJ2-1
v_call: TRBV7-2
clone_size: -

cdr3_nt: TGTGCCAGCAGTCCTCTAATCACTGAAGCTTTCTTT
cdr3_aa: CASSPLITEAFF
d_call: -
j_call: TRBJ1-1
v_call: TRBV28
clone_size: -

cdr3_nt: TGTGCCACCAGCAGGGGGCAGGGGGTTAATGAAAAACTGTTTTTT
cdr3_aa: CATSRGQGVNEKLFF
d_call: TRBD1
j_call: TRBJ1-4
v_call: TRBV15
clone_size: -

cdr3_nt: TGTGCCAGCAGTGACGCATCCGGGACAGGGGGCTGGGATGGCTACACCTTC
cdr3_aa: CASSDASGTGGWDGYTF
d_call: TRBD1
j_call: TRBJ1-2
v_call: TRBV2
clone_size: -

cdr3_nt: TGTGCCAGCAGCTTAGCGCAACAGTACGGGCAGTATTTT
cdr3_aa: CASSLAQQYGQYF
d_call: -
j_call: TRBJ2-3
v_call: TRBV7-2
clone_size: -

cdr3_nt: TGTGCCTGGAGTGGCGAGGGAGTAGCCAAAAACATTCAGTACTTC
cdr3_aa: CAWSGEGVAKNIQYF
d_call: -
j_call: TRBJ2-4
v_call: TRBV30
clone_size: -

cdr3_nt: TGTGCCAGCAGCCAAACCGCCGGCACAGATCAGCCCCAGCATTTT
cdr3_aa: CASSQTAGTDQPQHF
d_call: -
j_call: TRBJ1-5
v_call: TRBV3-1/TRBV3-2
clone_size: -

cdr3_nt: TGTGCCAGCAGTACAGGGGGGGCCTACGAGCAGTACTTC
cdr3_aa: CASSTGGAYEQYF
d_call: -
j_call: TRBJ2-7
v_call: TRBV5-6
clone_size: few

cdr3_nt: TGTGCCAGCAGCACACCGGGACTGGTCCGGGATACGCAGTATTTT
cdr3_aa: CASSTPGLVRDTQYF
d_call: -
j_call: TRBJ2-3
v_call: TRBV7-2
clone_size: -

cdr3_nt: TGTGCCATCAGCGCCCGGACAGGGGGGAGGGAGACCCAGTACTTC
cdr3_aa: CAISARTGGRETQYF
d_call: TRBD1
j_call: TRBJ2-5
v_call: TRBV10-3
clone_size: -

cdr3_nt: TGTGCCAGCAGTTCCCGGACAGGGGATAGCAATCAGCCCCAGCATTTT
cdr3_aa: CASSSRTGDSNQPQHF
d_call: TRBD1
j_call: TRBJ1-5
v_call: TRBV6-5
clone_size: -

cdr3_nt: TGTGCCACCAGTCAAATAAGGGGGCCGGAGACCCAGTACTTC
cdr3_aa: CATSQIRGPETQYF
d_call: TRBD1
j_call: TRBJ2-5
v_call: TRBV15
clone_size: once

cdr3_nt: TGTGCCAGCAGCTTAGTGCGGAACACTGAAGCTTTCTTT
cdr3_aa: CASSLVRNTEAFF
d_call: -
j_call: TRBJ1-1
v_call: TRBV7-2
clone_size: few

cdr3_nt: TGCGCCAGCAGTGGAAGAAGCGTAAGCTCCTACAATGAGCAGTTCTTC
cdr3_aa: CASSGRSVSSYNEQFF
d_call: -
j_call: TRBJ2-1
v_call: TRBV10-1
clone_size: -

cdr3_nt: TGTGCCAGCAGCCCCGGACAGGGCGGCAATCAGCCCCAGCATTTT
cdr3_aa: CASSPGQGGNQPQHF
d_call: TRBD1
j_call: TRBJ1-5
v_call: TRBV28
clone_size: -

cdr3_nt: TGTGCCAGCAGGCGGACAGCCAACACCGGGGAGCTGTTTTTT
cdr3_aa: CASRRTANTGELFF
d_call: -
j_call: TRBJ2-2
v_call: TRBV6-5
clone_size: -

cdr3_nt: TGTGCCAGCAGTTTTAGCGGGAGGGCCCCCCATACGCAGTATTTT
cdr3_aa: CASSFSGRAPHTQYF
d_call: TRBD2
j_call: TRBJ2-3
v_call: TRBV27
clone_size: few

cdr3_nt: TGTGCCAGCTCACCTTTGTCGGGATCGGGGGAGCAGTACTTC
cdr3_aa: CASSPLSGSGEQYF
d_call: -
j_call: TRBJ2-7
v_call: TRBV18
clone_size: -